These 16 T cell receptor beta chains share one sample of origin, sequenced in a study of cytomegalovirus exposure and HLA in healthy donors. It was with 60 Vbeta and 13 Jbeta primers that the PCR ran. The method was immunoSEQ multiplex PCR; TCRdb's version includes in-frame clones alone and lacks a portion of them. The sample has about 160,000 clones, 80% to 90% seen once; the top ten hold nearly 2.5%. What was sequenced was PBMCs. These receptors were obtained from a male donor in good health and CMV-seronegative.

V usage is TRBV15 and J usage is TRBJ2-6; 7 bases agree with TRBD1. CDR1 and CDR2 (germline): LNHNV, YYDKDF (reference sequence). V lost 5 bases and J lost 15; bases outside the gene matches: 25. The CDR3 loop spans 18 amino acids. The CDR3 sequence is CATSVPGHRGPVKNGLTF. CDR3 nucleotide sequence: TGTGCCACCAGCGTACCGGGACACAGGGGCCCCGTAAAGAATGGCCTGACTTTC.

This chain connects TRBV5-1 to TRBJ2-7; a weak D match, TRBD1 (5 bases). V dropped 0 bases and J dropped 2 bases, with 15 bases sitting between them. The CDR3 runs to 16 residues. Germline V gene lookup returns CDR1 SGHRS and CDR2 YFSETQ. The CDR3 sequence is CASSLARRGRTYEQYF. The CDR3 DNA sequence: TGCGCCAGCAGCTTGGCCCGAAGGGGAAGGACCTACGAGCAGTACTTC.

Points on this clone: Other DNA sequences of this sample code for an identical CDR3. The J gene is TRBJ2-1, the V gene TRBV7-6; 16 bases align to TRBD2. V was pared by 1 base and J by 5 bases, with 8 bases of the junction left unmatched. Germline loops: CDR1 SGHVS, CDR2 FNYEAQ. The CDR3 totals 19 residues. Here the CDR3 reads CASSLGGTSGRAGNNEQFF. The CDR3 coding sequence is TGTGCCAGCAGCTTAGGTGGGACTAGCGGGAGGGCCGGGAACAATGAGCAGTTCTTC.

The genes are TRBV10-3 and TRBJ2-4, with 11 bases matching TRBD2. The CDR3 loop spans 18 amino acids. Germline CDR1 is ENHRY and CDR2 is SYGVKD. The ends lost 2 bases at V and 0 bases at J; junction bases unmatched: 6. This CDR3 reads CAISETSGSVLAKNIQYF. CDR3 sequence (DNA): TGTGCCATCAGTGAGACTAGCGGGAGCGTCCTAGCCAAAAACATTCAGTACTTC.

The chain carries TRBV7-2 and TRBJ2-3, with TRBD1 identical over 8 bases. Germline V gives CDR1 SGHTA, CDR2 FQGNSA. V trimming: 2 bases; J trimming: 0 bases; junction bases outside the gene matches: 13. CDR3 length: 19 residues. The CDR3, as DNA: TGTGCCAGCAGCTTAACCGGGCAGACAGGGGCTATTAGCACAGATACGCAGTATTTT. It encodes CASSLTGQTGAISTDTQYF.

J is TRBJ1-1 and V is TRBV6-5, with D tentatively TRBD1 (5 bases). Trimming took 2 bases from V and 4 from J, leaving 14 bases between them. The germline CDR1 and CDR2 sequences are MNHEY and SVGAGI. The CDR3 totals 15 residues. For the CDR3, the DNA is TGTGCCAGCAGTTACGAGCCGTCGACAGCCACTGAAGCTTTCTTT. This sequence encodes CASSYEPSTATEAFF.

The J gene is TRBJ2-3, the V gene TRBV28; 9 bases are a match to TRBD2. Germline values: CDR1 MDHEN, CDR2 SYDVKM. The CDR3 runs to 19 residues. V shed 1 base, J shed 0 bases, and the junction held 11 bases outside the gene matches. Here the CDR3 reads CASSLLTNPSGTSTDTQYF. The CDR3 coding sequence is TGTGCCAGCAGTTTATTGACTAACCCTAGCGGGACTAGCACAGATACGCAGTATTTT.

J is TRBJ2-1 and V is TRBV4-2, with 11 nucleotides matching TRBD2. The V gene end was trimmed by 4 bases and the J gene end by 5 bases; junction bases not matched to a gene: 4. Germline CDR1 reads LGHNA; CDR2 reads YNFKEQ. The CDR3 sequence is 15 residues long. CDR3 protein: CASSPMTSGDNEQFF. CDR3 DNA sequence: TGTGCCAGCAGCCCTATGACTAGCGGGGACAATGAGCAGTTCTTC.

The chain couples TRBV7-3 to TRBJ2-3; 9 positions agree with TRBD2. V shed 6 bases and J 4 bases; nucleotides not matched to a gene: 8. This CDR3 is built from 15 residues. The germline CDR1 and CDR2 sequences are SGHTA and FQGTGA. As DNA, the CDR3 is TGTGCCAGCAGATATAGCGGGAGCGGTGCAGATACGCAGTATTTT. Translated, it gives CASRYSGSGADTQYF.

A few counts support this clone. The chain links TRBV7-6 to TRBJ2-7; TRBD1 matches 9 bases. Trimming at V came to 5 bases and at J to 6 bases, leaving 5 bases not matched to a gene. CDR1 is SGHVS and CDR2 is FNYEAQ in the germline V gene. CDR3 length equals 13 residues. CDR3 amino acids: CASSHGQGFEQYF. CDR3 sequence (DNA): TGTGCCAGCAGCCATGGACAGGGGTTCGAGCAGTACTTC. The variable domain in full, with the rest retrieved from reference TRBV7-6 and TRBJ2-7, is GAGVSQSPRYKVTKRGQDVALRCDPISGHVSLYWYRQALGQGPEFLTYFNYEAQQDKSGLPNDRFSAERPEGSISTLTIQRTEQRDSAMYRCASSHGQGFEQYFGPGTRLTVT.

J is TRBJ1-1 and V is TRBV28; TRBD1 is a possible D gene (6 bases). CDR1 MDHEN and CDR2 SYDVKM come from the germline V gene. The CDR3 has 18 residues. V lost 5 bases, J lost 5 bases, and 27 bases lay in between. CDR3 in amino acids: CASSPLPGLGAGRTEAFF. The CDR3 DNA is TGTGCCAGCAGTCCACTCCCGGGACTGGGGGCCGGGAGGACTGAAGCTTTCTTT.

V gene TRBV25-1 combines with J gene TRBJ1-4; tentative D call: TRBD1 (5 bases). Germline loops: CDR1 MGHDK, CDR2 SYGVNS. This CDR3 is built from 15 residues. The germline V and J ends were trimmed by 5 bases and 5 bases, with 15 bases remaining between them. For the CDR3, the DNA is TGTGCCAGCAGTCCCGAGGGACTTAAAAATGAAAAACTGTTTTTT. Protein product: CASSPEGLKNEKLFF.

A few counts support this clone. The V and J genes are TRBV6-5 and TRBJ2-3; no clear D. CDR3 length equals 14 residues. V lost 7 bases and J 2 bases, leaving 13 bases between the germline ends. Germline V gene data show CDR1 as MNHEY and CDR2 as SVGAGI. The DNA of the CDR3 is TGTGCCAGCAACCCCACAGTTCCCACAGATACGCAGTATTTT. Its protein is CASNPTVPTDTQYF.

The V call is TRBV10-3, the J call TRBJ2-2; tentatively, D is TRBD1 (5 bases). Germline loops: CDR1 ENHRY, CDR2 SYGVKD. The ends were cut back, 3 bases at V and 2 bases at J, with 10 bases in the middle. The CDR3 extends over 15 amino acids. The CDR3 protein is CAISDRRANTGELFF. The CDR3 bases are TGTGCCATCAGTGACCGCAGGGCAAACACCGGGGAGCTGTTTTTT.

V is TRBV7-2 and J is TRBJ2-7; 8 bases are a match to TRBD1. The V gene end was trimmed by 1 base and the J gene end by 3 bases; junction bases not matched to a gene: 5. The CDR3 runs 15 residues. Germline-derived CDR1 and CDR2 are SGHTA and FQGNSA. The DNA for the CDR3 is TGTGCCAGCAGCTTAGGGCAGGGGGCCTACTACGAGCAGTACTTC. Translated, it gives CASSLGQGAYYEQYF.

The chain couples TRBV7-9 to TRBJ1-5; a weak D match, TRBD1 (5 bases). The germline gives CDR1 SEHNR, CDR2 FQNEAQ (reference sequence). V lost 5 bases and J lost 7, with 15 bases in between. This CDR3 spans 14 amino acids. Here the CDR3 reads CASSRGGTGQPQHF. CDR3 sequence (DNA): TGTGCCAGCAGCCGGGGGGGTACGGGACAGCCCCAGCATTTT.